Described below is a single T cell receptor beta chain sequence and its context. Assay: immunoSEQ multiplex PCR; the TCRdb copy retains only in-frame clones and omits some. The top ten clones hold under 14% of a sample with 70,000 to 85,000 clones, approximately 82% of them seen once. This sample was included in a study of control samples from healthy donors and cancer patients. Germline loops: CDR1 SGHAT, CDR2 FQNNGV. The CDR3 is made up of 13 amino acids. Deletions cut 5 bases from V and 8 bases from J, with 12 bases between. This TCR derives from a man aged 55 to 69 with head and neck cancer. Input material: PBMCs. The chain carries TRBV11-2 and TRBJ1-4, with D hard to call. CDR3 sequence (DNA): TGTGCCAGCAGCCCTCAGCTCAGGGAAAAACTGTTTTTT. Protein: CASSPQLREKLFF.